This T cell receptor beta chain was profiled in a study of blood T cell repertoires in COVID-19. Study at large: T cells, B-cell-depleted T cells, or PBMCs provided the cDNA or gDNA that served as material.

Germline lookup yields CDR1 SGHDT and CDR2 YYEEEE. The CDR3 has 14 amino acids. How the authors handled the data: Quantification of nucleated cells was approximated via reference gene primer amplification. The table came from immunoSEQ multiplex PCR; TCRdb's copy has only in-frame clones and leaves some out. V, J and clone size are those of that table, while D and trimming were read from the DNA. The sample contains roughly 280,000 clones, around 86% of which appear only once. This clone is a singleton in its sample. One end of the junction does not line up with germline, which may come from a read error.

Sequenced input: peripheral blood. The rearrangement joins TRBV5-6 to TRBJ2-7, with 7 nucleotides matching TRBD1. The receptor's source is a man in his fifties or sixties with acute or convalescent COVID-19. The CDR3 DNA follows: TGTGCCAGCAGCTATTATAGGGGGCGCTTCACAGGGAACTTC. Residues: CASSYYRGRFTGNF. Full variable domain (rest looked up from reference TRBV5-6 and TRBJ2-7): DAGVTQSPTHLIKTRGQQVTLRCSPKSGHDTVSWYQQALGQGPQFIFQYYEEEERQRGNFPDRFSGHQFPNYSSELNVNALLLGDSALYLCASSYYRGRFTGNFGPGTRLTVT.